This T cell receptor (beta chain) originates from a study of T cell clonotyping in hematopoietic cell transplantation. Time point here: recipient sample about 28 days before transplant, after cytoreduction. V was pared by 4 bases and J by 4 bases, with 9 bases of the junction left unmatched. Looked up from germline, CDR1 is MNHEY and CDR2 is SMNVEV (reference sequence). The CDR3 has 15 residues. Method: immunoSEQ multiplex PCR; TCRdb's copy keeps in-frame clones and lacks some. The sample yields roughly 28,000 clones, 85% to 95% seen once. The chain recombines TRBV27 with TRBJ1-2; the match to TRBD1 covers 7 bases. Sequencing used peripheral blood mononuclear cells, obtained before stem cell transplant. The TCR sequence derives from a middle-aged man with acute myeloid leukemia. Some clones in this sample may be carry-over from other donors' samples. The CDR3 loop is CASSYSRQGTYGYTF. For the CDR3, the DNA is TGTGCCAGCAGTTACAGCCGACAGGGAACCTATGGCTACACCTTC.